Listed below are T cell receptor beta chains from one sample, sequenced in a study of blood T cell repertoires in COVID-19. Libraries were prepared by immunoSEQ multiplex PCR; TCRdb keeps only in-frame clonotypes and omits some of them. Of under 300,000 clones listed, 80% to 95% were seen once; the top ten hold over 1.5%. The sample taken for sequencing was PBMCs or T cells enriched from blood (not recorded which). The receptors were sampled from a woman in her late teens or twenties who had recovered from COVID-19. Both conserved end residues are part of each CDR3. A D gene is named only where the DNA matches it firmly. Clone size is stated in some rows and not others, as once, few, many or a class when expanded.

CDR3: CASSLGGLSNQPQHF
DNA: TGTGCCAGCAGTTTAGGTGGGCTTAGCAATCAGCCCCAGCATTTT
size: -
D: -
V: TRBV28
length: 15
J: TRBJ1-5

CDR3: CASSYNSGANVLTF
DNA: TGTGCCAGCAGCTACAACTCTGGGGCCAACGTCCTGACTTTC
size: -
D: -
V: TRBV7-3
length: 14
J: TRBJ2-6

CDR3: CASSYSPRQGYEQYF
DNA: TGTGCCAGCAGTTACAGCCCCAGACAGGGCTACGAGCAGTACTTC
size: once
D: TRBD1
V: TRBV6-6
length: 15
J: TRBJ2-7

CDR3: CATRTSGKETQYF
DNA: TGTGCCACAAGGACTAGCGGGAAGGAGACCCAGTACTTC
size: once
D: TRBD2
V: TRBV28
length: 13
J: TRBJ2-5

CDR3: CASSDGGRTEAFF
DNA: TGTGCCAGCAGTGACGGGGGGCGAACTGAAGCTTTCTTT
size: few
D: -
V: TRBV25-1
length: 13
J: TRBJ1-1

CDR3: CSVARLAGGLYNEQFF
DNA: TGCAGCGTTGCCCGACTAGCGGGAGGTCTCTACAATGAGCAGTTCTTC
size: -
D: TRBD2
V: TRBV29-1
length: 16
J: TRBJ2-1

CDR3: CASSLNTQRDRNTQYF
DNA: TGTGCCAGCAGTTTAAATACACAAAGGGACAGGAATACGCAGTATTTT
size: once
D: TRBD1
V: TRBV28
length: 16
J: TRBJ2-3

CDR3: CASSGIGQGAEGYTF
DNA: TGTGCCAGCAGTGGAATCGGGCAGGGGGCGGAGGGCTACACCTTC
size: -
D: TRBD1
V: TRBV7-9
length: 15
J: TRBJ1-2

CDR3: CASSLRGSPLHF
DNA: TGTGCCAGCAGTTTACGAGGTTCACCCCTCCACTTT
size: once
D: -
V: TRBV27
length: 12
J: TRBJ1-6

CDR3: CASSYASGTGNTGELFF
DNA: TGTGCCAGCAGCTATGCTTCTGGGACAGGGAACACCGGGGAGCTGTTTTTT
size: -
D: TRBD1
V: TRBV7-6
length: 17
J: TRBJ2-2

CDR3: CASTSGTGGNQPQHF
DNA: TGTGCCAGCACTTCCGGGACAGGGGGCAATCAGCCCCAGCATTTT
size: -
D: TRBD1
V: TRBV6-5
length: 15
J: TRBJ1-5

CDR3: CASSPPSGVDTQYF
DNA: TGTGCCAGCTCACCTCCCTCAGGGGTGGATACGCAGTATTTT
size: -
D: -
V: TRBV18
length: 14
J: TRBJ2-3

CDR3: CASSPRQTYEQYF
DNA: TGTGCCAGCAGTCCTCGACAGACCTACGAGCAGTACTTC
size: -
D: -
V: TRBV27
length: 13
J: TRBJ2-7

CDR3: CASSFGDRANEQFF
DNA: TGTGCCAGCAGCTTTGGCGACAGGGCGAATGAGCAGTTCTTC
size: -
D: TRBD1
V: TRBV11-3
length: 14
J: TRBJ2-1

CDR3: CASSQDQGRTGELFF
DNA: TGTGCCAGCAGCCAAGACCAGGGTAGAACCGGGGAGCTGTTTTTT
size: -
D: -
V: TRBV3-1/TRBV3-2
length: 15
J: TRBJ2-2

CDR3: CASIPRDRDYGYTF
DNA: TGTGCCAGCATCCCCCGGGACAGGGATTATGGCTACACCTTC
size: -
D: TRBD1
V: TRBV5-4
length: 14
J: TRBJ1-2

CDR3: CASSGYSQGQGYTF
DNA: TGTGCCAGCAGCGGGTATAGTCAGGGACAAGGCTACACCTTC
size: -
D: -
V: TRBV9
length: 14
J: TRBJ1-2

CDR3: CASSVEGQGRAFF
DNA: TGTGCCAGCAGCGTAGAGGGACAAGGGAGAGCTTTCTTT
size: once
D: -
V: TRBV9
length: 13
J: TRBJ1-1

CDR3: CASSLSWTGTFYTF
DNA: TGTGCCAGCAGCTTGTCATGGACAGGGACTTTCTACACCTTC
size: once
D: TRBD1
V: TRBV5-5
length: 14
J: TRBJ1-2

CDR3: CASSQILQLNEKLFF
DNA: TGTGCCAGCAGCCAAATCTTACAGCTTAATGAAAAACTGTTTTTT
size: -
D: -
V: TRBV3-1/TRBV3-2
length: 15
J: TRBJ1-4

CDR3: CSASPPGGADDYGYTF
DNA: TGCAGTGCTAGTCCCCCGGGGGGGGCAGATGACTATGGCTACACCTTC
size: -
D: -
V: TRBV20-1
length: 16
J: TRBJ1-2

CDR3: CASSEDLDIQYF
DNA: TGTGCCAGCAGTGAGGACTTGGACATTCAGTACTTC
size: -
D: -
V: TRBV12-3/TRBV12-4
length: 12
J: TRBJ2-4

CDR3: CASSLAGTGAYEQYF
DNA: TGTGCCAGCAGCTTAGCCGGGACAGGGGCCTACGAGCAGTACTTC
size: -
D: TRBD1
V: TRBV11-3
length: 15
J: TRBJ2-7

CDR3: CASSQAYVTSGISTDTQYF
DNA: TGTGCCAGCAGCCAAGCCTACGTGACTAGCGGGATCAGCACAGATACGCAGTATTTT
size: -
D: TRBD2
V: TRBV4-2
length: 19
J: TRBJ2-3

CDR3: CASYSNTEAFF
DNA: TGTGCCAGCTACAGCAACACTGAAGCTTTCTTT
size: once
D: -
V: TRBV7-9
length: 11
J: TRBJ1-1

CDR3: CASSPGQGIGYEQYF
DNA: TGCGCCAGCAGCCCGGGACAGGGGATTGGCTACGAGCAGTACTTC
size: -
D: TRBD1
V: TRBV5-1
length: 15
J: TRBJ2-7

CDR3: CASRPQGYEQYF
DNA: TGTGCCAGCAGGCCACAGGGGTACGAGCAGTACTTC
size: -
D: TRBD1
V: TRBV28
length: 12
J: TRBJ2-7

CDR3: CASSPYSSNQPQHF
DNA: TGTGCCAGTAGTCCATACAGTAGCAATCAGCCCCAGCATTTT
size: -
D: -
V: TRBV19
length: 14
J: TRBJ1-5

CDR3: CASDSYILASSYNEQFF
DNA: TGTGCCAGCGACAGTTATATCCTAGCGAGCTCCTACAATGAGCAGTTCTTC
size: -
D: -
V: TRBV2
length: 17
J: TRBJ2-1

CDR3: CASSLGGGAYGNTIYF
DNA: TGTGCCAGCAGTTTAGGGGGGGGTGCCTACGGAAACACCATATATTTT
size: -
D: -
V: TRBV28
length: 16
J: TRBJ1-3

CDR3: CASSPAGTGVGDQPQHF
DNA: TGTGCCAGCTCACCGGCCGGGACAGGGGTGGGTGATCAGCCCCAGCATTTT
size: -
D: TRBD1
V: TRBV18
length: 17
J: TRBJ1-5

CDR3: CASSLQGGGYTF
DNA: TGTGCCAGCAGCTTGCAGGGTGGAGGCTACACCTTC
size: -
D: -
V: TRBV7-2
length: 12
J: TRBJ1-2

CDR3: CASSLDGRRTGELFF
DNA: TGTGCCAGCAGCTTAGACGGGAGGCGGACCGGGGAGCTGTTTTTT
size: -
D: TRBD2
V: TRBV7-3
length: 15
J: TRBJ2-2

CDR3: CASSPLRSSFYGYTF
DNA: TGTGCCAGCTCACCACTGAGAAGTAGCTTCTATGGCTACACCTTC
size: -
D: -
V: TRBV18
length: 15
J: TRBJ1-2

CDR3: CASSPLAQSGNTIYF
DNA: TGTGCCAGCTCACCACTGGCACAGTCTGGAAACACCATATATTTT
size: -
D: -
V: TRBV18
length: 15
J: TRBJ1-3

CDR3: CASSQGTSGGGTDTQYF
DNA: TGTGCCAGCAGCCAAGGGACTAGCGGGGGGGGCACAGATACGCAGTATTTT
size: -
D: TRBD2
V: TRBV4-2
length: 17
J: TRBJ2-3

CDR3: CASSLERTREKLFF
DNA: TGCGCCAGCAGCTTGGAGCGGACTAGGGAAAAACTGTTTTTT
size: -
D: -
V: TRBV5-1
length: 14
J: TRBJ1-4

CDR3: CATSAPPGRESDGYTF
DNA: TGTGCCACCAGTGCTCCCCCAGGGAGGGAGAGCGATGGCTACACCTTC
size: -
D: -
V: TRBV24-1
length: 16
J: TRBJ1-2

CDR3: CASSSGGTGDSEQYF
DNA: TGCGCCAGCAGCTCGGGAGGGACAGGGGATAGCGAGCAGTACTTC
size: -
D: TRBD1
V: TRBV5-1
length: 15
J: TRBJ2-7

CDR3: CASSSEGNTIYF
DNA: TGTGCCAGCAGTTCAGAAGGAAACACCATATATTTT
size: few
D: -
V: TRBV6-5
length: 12
J: TRBJ1-3

CDR3: CASSSTGTTNEKLFF
DNA: TGTGCCAGCAGTTCTACAGGGACAACTAATGAAAAACTGTTTTTT
size: once
D: -
V: TRBV28
length: 15
J: TRBJ1-4

CDR3: CASSVAGVGTDTQYF
DNA: TGTGCCAGCAGCGTAGCAGGTGTGGGCACAGATACGCAGTATTTT
size: -
D: -
V: TRBV9
length: 15
J: TRBJ2-3

CDR3: CATSKPGSDTQYF
DNA: TGTGCCACCAGCAAGCCGGGTTCAGATACGCAGTATTTT
size: -
D: -
V: TRBV15
length: 13
J: TRBJ2-3

CDR3: CASSLWGGPDGEKLFF
DNA: TGTGCCAGCAGTTTATGGGGAGGCCCAGATGGTGAAAAACTGTTTTTT
size: -
D: -
V: TRBV28
length: 16
J: TRBJ1-4

CDR3: CASSTGTGGPGELFF
DNA: TGTGCCAGCAGCACCGGGACAGGGGGCCCCGGGGAGCTGTTTTTT
size: -
D: TRBD1
V: TRBV6-4
length: 15
J: TRBJ2-2

CDR3: CASSLTQGGAEAFF
DNA: TGTGCCAGCAGCTTGACCCAGGGGGGCGCTGAAGCTTTCTTT
size: -
D: TRBD1
V: TRBV7-2
length: 14
J: TRBJ1-1

CDR3: CASSLDGTGGTEAFF
DNA: TGTGCCAGCAGCTTAGACGGGACAGGGGGCACTGAAGCTTTCTTT
size: -
D: TRBD1
V: TRBV7-2
length: 15
J: TRBJ1-1

CDR3: CASSSWDSAYEQYF
DNA: TGTGCCAGTTCCTCCTGGGACAGCGCCTACGAGCAGTACTTC
size: -
D: TRBD1
V: TRBV6-5
length: 14
J: TRBJ2-7

CDR3: CASSPRSGSKTEAFF
DNA: TGTGCCAGCAGTCCCCGTTCAGGGTCTAAGACTGAAGCTTTCTTT
size: -
D: -
V: TRBV28
length: 15
J: TRBJ1-1

CDR3: CASSIGPLRSLDNEQFF
DNA: TGTGCCAGTAGTATCGGCCCTTTGCGGAGCTTAGACAATGAGCAGTTCTTC
size: -
D: -
V: TRBV19
length: 17
J: TRBJ2-1

CDR3: CASSLKSYEQYF
DNA: TGTGCCAGCTCACTTAAATCCTACGAGCAGTACTTC
size: -
D: -
V: TRBV28
length: 12
J: TRBJ2-7

CDR3: CASSFTQTGDKDEKLFF
DNA: TGTGCCAGCAGCTTTACCCAGACAGGGGATAAGGATGAAAAACTGTTTTTT
size: -
D: TRBD1
V: TRBV11-2
length: 17
J: TRBJ1-4

CDR3: CASSYSYGYTF
DNA: TGTGCCAGTAGTTACAGTTATGGCTACACCTTC
size: -
D: -
V: TRBV19
length: 11
J: TRBJ1-2

CDR3: CASSEGQPTSGGNQPQHF
DNA: TGTGCCAGCAGCGAGGGACAGCCCACCTCCGGGGGCAATCAGCCCCAGCATTTT
size: once
D: TRBD1
V: TRBV9
length: 18
J: TRBJ1-5

CDR3: CASSSLTGGGGYTF
DNA: TGTGCCAGCAGCTCTTTGACAGGGGGCGGCGGCTACACCTTC
size: -
D: TRBD1
V: TRBV7-9
length: 14
J: TRBJ1-2

CDR3: CARRGVEMTGRYRLSGNQPQHF
DNA: TGTGCCAGGAGGGGGGTCGAAATGACAGGGAGATATCGGTTATCGGGCAATCAGCCCCAGCATTTT
size: -
D: TRBD1
V: TRBV7-8
length: 22
J: TRBJ1-5

CDR3: CASSFHDDRQGAGQPQHF
DNA: TGTGCCAGCAGCTTCCACGACGACCGACAAGGGGCAGGACAGCCCCAGCATTTT
size: once
D: -
V: TRBV7-3
length: 18
J: TRBJ1-5

CDR3: CASSREQASEKLFF
DNA: TGTGCCAGCAGCCGGGAGCAGGCCAGCGAAAAACTGTTTTTT
size: -
D: -
V: TRBV6-5
length: 14
J: TRBJ1-4